The 31 T cell receptor beta chains below all came from one sample that was sequenced in a study of tumor and adjacent non-tumor tissue in lung cancer. No cell sorting was done before RNA was extracted from the tissue. A modified ARM-PCR protocol with three rounds of nested PCR amplified TCRbeta. TCRdb re-derived calls from the multiplex PCR reads in MiXCR, one entry per CDR3 protein. The table includes 100,000 to 120,000 distinct CDR3 sequences, around 82% detected once. The sample taken for sequencing was lung tumor tissue. These receptors all stem from a man aged 65-85 years with non-small cell lung cancer.

This clonotype is a singleton in its sample. The CDR3 ends on some other residue instead of the conserved phenylalanine or tryptophan, so this is likely a read error. No DNA is shown, since the ends of the CDR3 on it are uncertain; the CDR3 is the one TCRdb lists. V is TRBV12-3 or TRBV12-4 and J is TRBJ1-6; the D call of TRBD1 is as the table states it, not checked on the DNA. The CDR3 spans 14 amino acids, including both terminal residues. The CDR3 sequence: CASNRTVYNSHLLI.

With respect to this clonotype: A read error is possible here, since a much larger clone lies one base away. The V and J genes are TRBV28 and TRBJ2-7; possible D gene TRBD2, 6 bases. Germline loops: CDR1 MDHEN, CDR2 SYDVKM. V dropped 1 base and J dropped 3 bases, with 19 bases sitting between them. The CDR3 sequence is 17 residues long. CDR3 nucleotide sequence: TGTGCCAGCAGTTTATTCACCCCTAGCGAGAGTAGCTACGAGCAGTACTTC. It codes for CASSLFTPSESSYEQYF.

As to this clonotype: One junction end does not reproduce the germline sequence, and a read error may be involved. This rearrangement joins TRBV5-4 to TRBJ2-6, with TRBD1 as a possible D gene (6 bases). The CDR3 length is 18 residues. CDR1 SGHNT and CDR2 YYREEE come from the germline V gene (reference sequence). CDR3 protein: CASSKLGAYPSVANVLTF. For the CDR3, the DNA is TGTGCCAGCAGCAAATTGGGGGCCTACCCATCTGTGGCCAACGTCCTGACTTTC.

With regard to this clonotype: A read error may explain this, as a much larger clone is one base away. Because the CDR3 is missing its conserved closing phenylalanine or tryptophan, this is likely a read error. The chain uses TRBV12-3 or TRBV12-4 and TRBJ2-5; 7 bases align to TRBD2. The CDR3 covers 13 residues. Losses at the gene ends were 6 bases for V and 3 bases for J; bases not matched to a gene: 4. The DNA of the CDR3 is TGTGCCAGCAGCCGCGGGGGTAAAGAGACCCAGTACATC. Its protein is CASSRGGKETQYI.

As for this clonotype: One junction end disagrees with the germline gene, perhaps due to a read error. The rearrangement joins TRBV6-2 or TRBV6-3 to TRBJ1-2; the D is unclear. Germline assignment: CDR1 MNHEY and CDR2 SVGEGT. The CDR3 totals 16 residues. CDR3 DNA: TGTGCAAGCAGTTACGGTTACAGTTTCTTGAACTATGGCTACACCTTC. This translates into CASSYGYSFLNYGYTF.

Ten or more counts support this clonotype. This sequence joins TRBV5-1 and TRBJ2-2, with TRBD1 as a possible D gene (6 bases). V was shortened by 4 bases and J by 1 base, with 11 bases between the two germline ends. CDR1 SGHRS and CDR2 YFSETQ come from the germline V gene. The CDR3 totals 15 residues. Here the CDR3 reads CASSIRGMNTGELFF. The CDR3 nucleotides read TGCGCCAGCAGCATCAGGGGCATGAACACCGGGGAGCTGTTTTTT.

The V and J genes are TRBV29-1 and TRBJ1-2; 7 bases are a match to TRBD1. Germline assignment: CDR1 SQVTM and CDR2 ANQGSEA. Germline trimming cut 5 bases from V and 8 bases from J; bases unmatched to any gene: 11. The CDR3 is 13 residues long. The CDR3 sequence: CSVIVEGAGGYTF. Written as DNA, the CDR3 is TGCAGCGTTATCGTAGAGGGGGCCGGGGGCTACACCTTC.

With regard to this clonotype: The junction departs from the called germline gene at one end, perhaps through a read error. The chain joins TRBV12-3 or TRBV12-4 to TRBJ2-7; D perhaps matches TRBD1 (6 bases). This CDR3 region has 15 residues. This CDR3 is CVNSTSTGRPYEQYF. In DNA form, the CDR3 reads TGTGTCAACAGTACCTCGACAGGAAGACCCTACGAGCAGTATTTC.

The chain couples TRBV5-5 to TRBJ2-7; tentative D call: TRBD1 (7 bases). From germline, CDR1 is SGHKS and CDR2 YYEKEE (reference sequence). Trimming left V 3 bases short and J 2 bases short, with 21 bases between. This CDR3 contains 17 residues. CDR3 in amino acids: CASSSTGKTRGTYEQYF. As DNA, the CDR3 is TGTGCCAGCAGCTCGACAGGGAAGACTAGAGGAACCTACGAGCAGTACTTC.

This clonotype was seen only once. This likely comes from a read error, as the CDR3 has no conserved phenylalanine or tryptophan at its end. No DNA is shown, since the ends of the CDR3 on it are uncertain; the CDR3 is the one TCRdb lists. This chain connects TRBV4-2 to TRBJ1-6; the DNA was not used to check the table's D call, TRBD1. A total of 15 residues make up the CDR3, ends included. The germline CDR1 and CDR2 sequences are LGHNA and YNFKEQ. Here the CDR3 reads CASSQSSGKGSPLDY.

This clonotype was observed a single time. Since no conserved phenylalanine or tryptophan closes the CDR3, a read error is the likely cause. The genes are TRBV11-2 and TRBJ2-3; weak D call: TRBD1 (6 bases). V was trimmed by 7 bases and J by 4 bases, leaving 15 bases between them. CDR3 length: 14 amino acids. The germline gives CDR1 SGHAT, CDR2 FQNNGV. The CDR3, as DNA: TGTGCCAGCAACTCACAGGGTTTCTCAGATACGCAGTATTTA. As protein: CASNSQGFSDTQYL.

For this clonotype: An end of the junction does not agree with germline; a read error may underlie this. The rearrangement uses TRBV6-5 and TRBJ2-5; D might be TRBD1 (6 bases). The CDR3 contains 17 residues. The germline CDR1 and CDR2 sequences are MNHEY and SVGAGI. The DNA for the CDR3 is TGCGCCAGCAGTTCCGCCGGAACAGGGTTCCCACAAGTGACCCAGTACTTC. The encoded protein is CASSSAGTGFPQVTQYF.

This rearrangement joins TRBV20-1 to TRBJ2-5, with 8 bases aligning to TRBD2. Germline values: CDR1 DFQATT, CDR2 SNEGSKA (reference sequence). V lost 8 bases, J lost 5 bases, and 13 bases stayed unmatched. CDR3 length: 14 amino acids. CDR3 nucleotides: TGCAGTTCACGACTAGCGCCGAGCATGGAGACCCAGTACTTC. Its translation is CSSRLAPSMETQYF.

This clonotype was picked up one time. The rearrangement links TRBV10-3 to TRBJ2-5; D perhaps matches TRBD2 (6 bases). From germline, CDR1 is ENHRY and CDR2 SYGVKD. CDR3 length: 19 amino acids. Deletions cut 7 bases from V and 5 bases from J, with 32 bases between. CDR3 region: CAITARPSTSVIAVETQYF. CDR3 nucleotide sequence: TGTGCCATCACTGCTCGTCCTTCGACTAGTGTAATTGCGGTGGAGACCCAGTACTTC.

DNA for the CDR3: TGTGCCAGGAACAATGCGGGACTAGCGAGACACTACGAGCAGTACTTC. This encodes CARNNAGLARHYEQYF. The rearrangement joins TRBV7-2 to TRBJ2-7; 10 bases agree with TRBD2. The CDR3 is made up of 16 amino acids. With V trimmed by 9 bases and J by 3 bases, 14 bases remained unmatched. Germline CDR1 SGHTA, CDR2 FQGNSA.

The chain joins TRBV20-1 to TRBJ2-2; possible D gene TRBD2, 6 bases. Germline V CDR1 and CDR2: DFQATT, SNEGSKA (reference sequence). The CDR3 is made up of 15 amino acids. Trimming took 3 bases from V and 6 from J, leaving 17 bases between them. CDR3 in amino acids: CSARDRRGFSGELFF. The CDR3 nucleotides read TGCAGTGCTAGGGATCGACGGGGGTTTTCCGGGGAGCTGTTTTTT.

V and J are TRBV5-6 and TRBJ2-7; the D gene is possibly TRBD1 (6 bases). V shed 6 bases and J shed 4 bases, with 23 bases lying between them. The CDR3 contains 16 residues. CDR1 SGHDT and CDR2 YYEEEE come from the germline V gene. CDR3 bases: TGTGCCAGCAACTCTAATAGGGGGAACTTTAGGTACGAGCAGTACTTC. Translated, it gives CASNSNRGNFRYEQYF. Variable domain in full (rest from reference TRBV5-6 and TRBJ2-7): DAGVTQSPTHLIKTRGQQVTLRCSPKSGHDTVSWYQQALGQGPQFIFQYYEEEERQRGNFPDRFSGHQFPNYSSELNVNALLLGDSALYLCASNSNRGNFRYEQYFGPGTRLTVT.

The V gene is TRBV28, the J gene TRBJ2-3, with 8 bases fitting TRBD2. The CDR3 runs 16 residues. Per the germline V gene, CDR1 is MDHEN and CDR2 is SYDVKM. V was pared by 6 bases and J by 15 bases, with 23 bases of the junction left unmatched. The CDR3 reads CASRRAKGLGTDTRYF. DNA of the CDR3: TGTGCCAGCAGGCGTGCGAAGGGACTAGGCACAGATACGCGATATTTT.

A remark on this clonotype: At one end, the junction sequence differs from germline, possibly due to a read error. This chain uses TRBV12-3 or TRBV12-4 with TRBJ1-6; a weak D match, TRBD1 (6 bases). The length of the CDR3 is 14 residues. The CDR3: CASIRTVYNSPFHF. CDR3 DNA: TGTGCCAGCATTAGGACAGTCTATAATTCACCCTTCCACTTT.

There are a few counts of this clonotype. Given a much more abundant clone one base away, this may be a read error. The missing conserved phenylalanine or tryptophan at the end of this CDR3 makes a read error likely. This rearrangement joins TRBV5-6 to TRBJ1-2, with 8 positions matching TRBD1. The CDR3 has 16 amino acids. V lost 4 bases, J lost 8 bases, and 16 bases stayed unmatched. Germline lookup yields CDR1 SGHDT and CDR2 YYEEEE. The CDR3 sequence is CASSDRTGLQYVGYTS. Here the CDR3 DNA reads TGTGCCAGCAGCGATCGGACAGGGTTGCAGTATGTAGGCTACACCTCC.

The chain employs TRBV29-1 and TRBJ2-7; a weak D match, TRBD2 (6 bases). The germline CDR1 and CDR2 sequences are SQVTM and ANQGSEA. This CDR3 is built from 10 residues. The CDR3 sequence: CNDGSYEQYF. DNA of the CDR3: TGCAACGACGGGAGCTACGAGCAGTACTTC.

Worth noting for this clonotype: Its ends do not fully match the called genes, so a read error is possible. V is TRBV29-1 and J is TRBJ1-2; D is ambiguous. Germline lookup yields CDR1 SQVTM and CDR2 ANQGSEA. The CDR3 runs 14 residues. The CDR3 reads CSAERGEANYGYTF. The CDR3 DNA follows: TGCAGCGCCGAGAGAGGAGAGGCTAACTATGGCTACACGTTC.

Concerning this clonotype: One junction end does not reproduce the germline sequence, and a read error may be involved. This chain uses TRBV11-2 with TRBJ2-2; 7 nucleotides line up with TRBD1. The length of the CDR3 is 16 residues. CDR1 is SGHAT, CDR2 FQNNGV, per germline. CDR3 region: CVSSLVGTGVAGELFF. The CDR3 DNA is TGTGTCAGCAGCTTAGTGGGCACAGGGGTTGCCGGTGAACTGTTTTTT.

In DNA form, the CDR3 reads TGTGCCTCCTACCATTCACAGGGGATTGCAGATACGCAGTATTTT. Protein sequence: CASYHSQGIADTQYF. V usage is TRBV7-9 and J usage is TRBJ2-3; 7 bases agree with TRBD1. The V gene end was trimmed by 11 bases and the J gene end by 4 bases; junction bases not matched to a gene: 15. CDR1 is SEHNR, CDR2 FQNEAQ, per germline (reference sequence). The CDR3 contains 15 residues.

Of note for this clonotype: Because the CDR3 is missing its conserved closing phenylalanine or tryptophan, this is likely a read error. The chain carries TRBV6-6 and TRBJ1-1, with unresolved D. The CDR3 is 17 residues long. The germline CDR1 and CDR2 sequences are MNHNY and SVGAGI (reference sequence). In DNA form, the CDR3 reads TGTGCCAGCAGACGCAGCCTTTGGGCGACAACGAACAGTGAAGCTTTCATT. Its translation: CASRRSLWATTNSEAFI.

Turning to this clonotype: This may be a read error: a much more frequent sequence differs by one nucleotide. The CDR3 sequence: CASSFRETNTQYF. The CDR3 DNA is TGCGCCAGCAGCTTCAGGGAGACAAATACGCAGTATTTT. The chain links TRBV5-1 to TRBJ2-3; TRBD1 or TRBD2 may be the D gene (5 bases each). The CDR3 runs 13 residues. Germline V gene sequence: CDR1 SGHRS, CDR2 YFSETQ. V lost 2 bases, J lost 7 bases, and 11 bases lay in between.

CDR3 protein: CASSSITGDEQYF. The CDR3 region has the DNA TGTGCCAGCAGCTCAATTACGGGGGATGAGCAGTACTTC. The chain couples TRBV13 to TRBJ2-7, with D possibly TRBD2 on 6 matching bases. The V gene's germline CDR1 is PRHDT and CDR2 FYEKMQ (reference sequence). V dropped 4 bases and J dropped 7 bases, with 14 bases sitting between them. This CDR3 has 13 amino acids.

This clonotype has at least ten counts. V gene TRBV6-6 combines with J gene TRBJ2-1, with TRBD2 identical over 15 bases. CDR3 size: 17 residues. After removal of 5 bases from V and 9 bases from J, the junction contained 11 bases not matched to a gene. Per the germline V gene, CDR1 is MNHNY and CDR2 is SVGAGI (reference sequence). The CDR3 region has the DNA TGTGCCAGCAGTAACCCGGGACTAGCGGGAGGCGTAGGTGAGCAGTTCTTC. The encoded protein is CASSNPGLAGGVGEQFF.

The CDR3 protein is CTISPAGQSQHF. The CDR3, as DNA: TGTACCATCAGTCCCGCTGGCCAGTCCCAGCATTTT. This sequence joins TRBV12-3 or TRBV12-4 and TRBJ1-5; D is unclear. The CDR3 totals 12 residues.

Comments on this clonotype: Since the CDR3 does not end with the conserved phenylalanine or tryptophan, this likely comes from a read error. The gene calls are TRBV14 and TRBJ1-1; the D gene is possibly TRBD1 (6 bases). The CDR3 has 13 amino acids. Germline loops: CDR1 SGHDN, CDR2 FVKESK. Here the CDR3 reads CASCRDKNTDAFI. In DNA form, the CDR3 reads TGTGCCAGCTGCCGGGACAAGAACACTGATGCTTTCATT.

Note on this clonotype: A junction end diverges from the germline sequence, so it may reflect a read error. This chain connects TRBV6-2 or TRBV6-3 to TRBJ2-6; D perhaps matches TRBD1 (8 bases). Germline CDR1 and CDR2: MNHEY and SVGEGT. This CDR3 spans 14 amino acids. The CDR3 coding sequence is TGTGCCAGCAGTACAGGGGGAGGGGTCAACGTCATGACTTTC. Translation: CASSTGGGVNVMTF.